Listed here are 28 T cell receptor beta chains from one sample, sequenced in a study of glioma-infiltrating T cells after dendritic cell vaccination. Time point denoted: after dendritic cell vaccination, including at tumor progression/relapse. Here immunoSEQ multiplex PCR was the method, and the copy in TCRdb shows in-frame clones only, minus some. Found here are more than 85,000 clones, 90% of them singletons; the top ten hold around 2.6%. The specimen comprised blood, sampled after dendritic cell vaccination. Receptors were obtained from a human donor with glioblastoma.

The chain couples TRBV19 to TRBJ2-7; possible D gene TRBD2, 5 bases. The length of the CDR3 is 13 residues. The germline V and J ends were trimmed by 5 bases and 5 bases, with 13 bases remaining between them. Germline V lookup: CDR1 LNHDA, CDR2 SQIVND (reference sequence). The CDR3 reads CASSVGPEDEQYF. CDR3 coding DNA: TGTGCCAGTAGTGTGGGCCCGGAGGACGAGCAGTACTTC.

The chain links TRBV6-4 to TRBJ1-3; 8 bases match TRBD1. This CDR3 has 15 residues. J lost 2 bases, V lost 2 bases, and 2 bases had no gene match. Germline CDR1 and CDR2: MRHNA and SNTAGT. Here the CDR3 reads CASSDPGQAGNTIYF. The CDR3, as DNA: TGTGCCAGCAGTGACCCGGGACAGGCTGGAAACACCATATATTTT.

The chain is built from TRBV5-1 and TRBJ2-2, with 8 nucleotides matching TRBD1. The germline V gene encodes CDR1 SGHRS and CDR2 YFSETQ. V was clipped by 4 bases and J by 4 bases; unmatched bases: 6. CDR3 size: 15 residues. Here the CDR3 DNA reads TGCGCCAGCAGCCCGGACAGGGTGGGCACCGGGGAGCTGTTTTTT. This sequence encodes CASSPDRVGTGELFF.

The chain combines TRBV5-1 with TRBJ2-1; no clear D. The CDR3 covers 14 residues. CDR1 is SGHRS and CDR2 is YFSETQ in the germline V gene. V dropped 1 base and J dropped 5 bases, with 10 bases sitting between them. Here the CDR3 reads CASSLQGVNNEQFF. The CDR3 DNA reads TGCGCCAGCAGCTTGCAAGGAGTAAACAATGAGCAGTTCTTC.

V usage is TRBV6-5 and J usage is TRBJ1-2; D perhaps matches TRBD1 (5 bases). V was clipped by 6 bases and J by 5 bases, with 13 bases between them. Germline-derived CDR1 and CDR2 are MNHEY and SVGAGI. This CDR3 comprises 13 residues. The CDR3 sequence: CASSNPGLYGYTF. The CDR3 DNA sequence: TGTGCCAGCAGCAACCCGGGACTATATGGCTACACCTTC.

The chain has TRBV5-1 and TRBJ2-1, with 9 nucleotides matching TRBD1. In germline, CDR1 is SGHRS, CDR2 YFSETQ. The CDR3 covers 14 residues. Unmatched junction bases numbered 4, after V lost 2 bases and J lost 7 bases. Here the CDR3 reads CASSLGQGLNEQFF. The CDR3 bases are TGCGCCAGCAGCTTAGGACAGGGGCTAAATGAGCAGTTCTTC.

V and J are TRBV18 and TRBJ1-5; 7 bases map to TRBD1. The CDR3 contains 14 residues. V shed 6 bases and J 4 bases; nucleotides not matched to a gene: 6. Germline V lookup: CDR1 KGHSH, CDR2 LQKENI. CDR3 sequence: CASSRQGGNQPQHF. The CDR3 nucleotides read TGTGCCAGCTCGCGACAGGGCGGTAATCAGCCCCAGCATTTT.

The CDR3 DNA reads TGTGCCTGGAGTGGGGGACAGGGGGGACCCTATGGCTACACCTTC. This translates into CAWSGGQGGPYGYTF. This chain joins TRBV30 and TRBJ1-2; TRBD1 agrees at 11 bases. CDR1 GTSNPN and CDR2 SVGIG come from the germline V gene (reference sequence). The CDR3 has 15 amino acids. J gave up 4 bases and V 1 base, and 5 bases lay outside the gene matches.

The chain recombines TRBV6-5 with TRBJ2-7; 9 nucleotides match TRBD1. This CDR3 spans 15 amino acids. Germline trimming cut 4 bases from V and 2 bases from J; bases unmatched to any gene: 6. Per germline, CDR1 MNHEY and CDR2 SVGAGI. CDR3 DNA sequence: TGTGCCAGCAGTTCTCGCGGACAGGGGACCTACGAGCAGTACTTC. Its protein is CASSSRGQGTYEQYF.

This chain connects TRBV5-1 to TRBJ1-2; TRBD1 matches 9 bases. The CDR3 runs to 19 residues. From germline, CDR1 is SGHRS and CDR2 YFSETQ. Trimming at V came to 4 bases and at J to 2 bases, leaving 18 bases not matched to a gene. The CDR3, as DNA: TGCGCCAGCAGCCCCTCCTTTATGGGACAGGGTGCCTTAAACTATGGCTACACCTTC. Its translation is CASSPSFMGQGALNYGYTF.

The genes are TRBV7-9 and TRBJ2-1; a weak D match, TRBD1 (6 bases). Trimming removed 5 bases from V and 7 bases from J, with 21 bases in between. Germline V gene data show CDR1 as SEHNR and CDR2 as FQNEAQ (reference sequence). The CDR3 spans 16 residues. CDR3 region: CASSRVIQGNANEQFF. The CDR3 bases are TGTGCCAGCAGCCGGGTTATACAGGGTAACGCGAATGAGCAGTTCTTC.

The chain has TRBV9 and TRBJ1-2; 7 nucleotides align to TRBD1. This CDR3 region has 14 residues. Germline V gene data show CDR1 as SGDLS and CDR2 as YYNGEE. The V segment lost 3 bases and the J segment 8 bases; nucleotides outside the gene matches: 10. CDR3 in amino acids: CASSAGTSQGGYTF. CDR3 bases: TGTGCCAGCAGCGCCGGGACCTCACAGGGGGGCTACACCTTC.

J is TRBJ2-2 and V is TRBV7-6; 13 positions agree with TRBD2. Germline V CDR1 and CDR2: SGHVS, FNYEAQ. The CDR3 consists of 16 residues. After removal of 0 bases from V and 6 bases from J, the junction contained 1 base not matched to a gene. The CDR3 DNA is TGTGCCAGCAGCTTAGCCGGGACTAGCGGGGCCGGGGAGCTGTTTTTT. As protein: CASSLAGTSGAGELFF.

V and J are TRBV4-1 and TRBJ1-2; 8 nucleotides match TRBD1. With 4 bases clipped from V and 2 bases from J, the junction kept 15 bases outside the gene matches. Germline V gene data show CDR1 as MGHRA and CDR2 as YSYEKL. The CDR3 consists of 18 residues. DNA for the CDR3: TGCGCCAGCAGCCCGAGGACAGGGTTTGATCCGCTCAACTATGGCTACACCTTC. Amino acids: CASSPRTGFDPLNYGYTF.

The chain couples TRBV6-1 to TRBJ1-1; 9 bases fit TRBD1. CDR3 size: 15 residues. Per germline, CDR1 MNHNS and CDR2 SASEGT. The V segment lost 6 bases and the J segment 0 bases; nucleotides outside the gene matches: 5. As DNA, the CDR3 is TGTGCCAGCAGCTCCAGGGACAGGGTGAACACTGAAGCTTTCTTT. Protein product: CASSSRDRVNTEAFF.

The genes are TRBV7-3 and TRBJ2-3, with D hard to call. Trimming left V 5 bases short and J 0 bases short, with 6 bases between. The CDR3 runs 13 residues. Germline loops: CDR1 SGHTA, CDR2 FQGTGA. CDR3 bases: TGTGCCAGCAGCCCCGGGAGCACAGATACGCAGTATTTT. Translating gives CASSPGSTDTQYF.

This chain joins TRBV7-8 and TRBJ1-2; possible D gene TRBD1, 5 bases. Germline V gives CDR1 SGHVS, CDR2 FQNEAQ. The CDR3 runs to 16 residues. Trimming stripped 4 bases from V and 2 bases from J, with 17 bases between. The CDR3 region is CASSSFKSGINYGYTF. CDR3 nucleotide sequence: TGTGCCAGCAGCTCATTCAAATCAGGGATAAACTATGGCTACACCTTC.

CDR3 sequence: CASSLAGASGDPLDTQYF. The CDR3 DNA reads TGTGCCAGCAGCTTAGCGGGGGCTAGCGGGGACCCGTTGGATACGCAGTATTTT. This chain links TRBV7-6 with TRBJ2-3; TRBD2 matches at 9 bases. The CDR3 runs 18 residues. The V segment lost 0 bases and the J segment 6 bases; nucleotides outside the gene matches: 13. Germline CDR1 is SGHVS and CDR2 is FNYEAQ.

The chain employs TRBV18 and TRBJ2-3; D remains ambiguous. The V gene lost 2 bases and the J gene lost 4 bases, with 7 bases spanning the gap. The CDR3 spans 13 residues. CDR1 and CDR2 (germline): KGHSH, LQKENI. The CDR3 DNA reads TGTGCCAGCTCACCAAGCCCATCAGATACGCAGTATTTT. Translated, it gives CASSPSPSDTQYF.

This chain links TRBV11-2 with TRBJ2-2; possibly TRBD1 for D (6 bases). Germline assignment: CDR1 SGHAT and CDR2 FQNNGV. Trimming shortened V by 2 bases and J by 7 bases, and 14 bases separated the two germline ends. The CDR3 totals 15 residues. The CDR3 here is CASSLIRGFGGELFF. The CDR3 DNA is TGTGCCAGCAGCTTAATCAGGGGATTCGGCGGGGAGCTGTTTTTT.

The genes are TRBV5-1 and TRBJ2-3; D is ambiguous. Trimming took 0 bases from V and 4 from J, leaving 3 bases between them. This CDR3 region has 12 residues. Looked up from germline, CDR1 is SGHRS and CDR2 is YFSETQ. This chain's CDR3 is CASSLASDTQYF. CDR3 nucleotide sequence: TGCGCCAGCAGCTTGGCGTCAGATACGCAGTATTTT.

V and J are TRBV18 and TRBJ1-1; TRBD1 is a possible D gene (6 bases). In germline, CDR1 is KGHSH, CDR2 LQKENI. This CDR3 comprises 16 residues. V dropped 1 base and J dropped 4 bases, with 16 bases sitting between them. The CDR3 coding sequence is TGTGCCAGCTCACCACAGGCAGGGGATGATAGCACTGAAGCTTTCTTT. Its protein is CASSPQAGDDSTEAFF.

V and J are TRBV30 and TRBJ2-1; D gene unclear. Germline CDR1 GTSNPN, CDR2 SVGIG (reference sequence). This CDR3 is built from 13 residues. V was clipped by 0 bases and J by 10 bases, with 13 bases between them. For the CDR3, the DNA is TGTGCCTGGAGTGTTTTCTTAGGAGACGAGCAGTTCTTC. Its protein product is CAWSVFLGDEQFF. Full variable domain (remainder filled in from reference TRBV30 and TRBJ2-1): SQTIHQWPATLVQPVGSPLSLECTVEGTSNPNLYWYRQAAGRGLQLLFYSVGIGQISSEVPQNLSASRPQDRQFILSSKKLLLSDSGFYLCAWSVFLGDEQFFGPGTRLTVL.

The V gene is TRBV5-4, the J gene TRBJ2-4; 11 bases are a match to TRBD2. In germline, CDR1 is SGHNT, CDR2 YYREEE (reference sequence). V trimming: 3 bases; J trimming: 4 bases; junction bases outside the gene matches: 3. The CDR3 loop spans 15 amino acids. The CDR3 DNA is TGTGCCAGCAGCTGGGGACTAGCGGTAAAAAACATTCAGTACTTC. This encodes CASSWGLAVKNIQYF.

The chain carries TRBV7-9 and TRBJ2-7, with D tentatively TRBD1 (6 bases). Germline V CDR1 and CDR2: SEHNR, FQNEAQ (reference sequence). The CDR3 length is 14 residues. The germline V and J ends were trimmed by 2 bases and 1 base, with 9 bases remaining between them. The DNA of the CDR3 is TGTGCCAGCAGCTTACGCCAGGGGTCCTACGAGCAGTACTTC. Protein product: CASSLRQGSYEQYF. The full variable domain, rest sourced from reference TRBV7-9 and TRBJ2-7, is DTGVSQNPRHKITKRGQNVTFRCDPISEHNRLYWYRQTLGQGPEFLTYFQNEAQLEKSRLLSDRFSAERPKGSFSTLEIQRTEQGDSAMYLCASSLRQGSYEQYFGPGTRLTVT.

The chain carries TRBV9 and TRBJ1-1; 9 bases map to TRBD1. This CDR3 has 14 residues. Trimming took 4 bases from V and 4 from J; bases not matched to a gene: 5. Germline V lookup: CDR1 SGDLS, CDR2 YYNGEE. This CDR3 is CASSSSDRGTEAFF. CDR3 nucleotide sequence: TGTGCCAGCAGCTCCTCGGACAGGGGCACTGAAGCTTTCTTT.

The table lists this clone with a few counts. The chain couples TRBV6-6 to TRBJ1-2; 10 bases are a match to TRBD1. With V trimmed by 2 bases and J by 4 bases, 4 bases remained unmatched. The germline V gene has CDR1 MNHNY and CDR2 SVGAGI (reference sequence). The CDR3 consists of 15 residues. The CDR3 coding sequence is TGTGCCAGCAGTTACGGGGGGACAGGGGTCTATGGCTACACCTTC. Amino acids: CASSYGGTGVYGYTF.

The chain couples TRBV6-5 to TRBJ1-1, with 7 bases lining up with TRBD1. J gave up 4 bases and V 5 bases, and 7 bases lay outside the gene matches. CDR3 size: 14 residues. Germline CDR1 MNHEY, CDR2 SVGAGI. This CDR3 reads CASSPRQGGTEAFF. Written as DNA, the CDR3 is TGTGCCAGCAGTCCTCGGCAGGGGGGCACTGAAGCTTTCTTT.